A single sample gave rise to the 12 T cell receptor beta chains below, sequenced in a study of blood T cell repertoires in COVID-19. Here immunoSEQ multiplex PCR was the method, and the copy in TCRdb shows in-frame clones only, minus some. Altogether approximately 58,000 clones are present, more than 70% being singletons, with the ten largest covering 4.7%. The sample was peripheral blood. These receptor sequences come from a man aged 35 to 55 with active COVID-19.

The chain joins TRBV2 to TRBJ2-7, with D maybe TRBD1 (6 bases). Looked up from germline, CDR1 is SNHLY and CDR2 is FYNNEI. V was shortened by 4 bases and J by 3 bases, with 16 bases between the two germline ends. The CDR3 contains 15 residues. CDR3 sequence: CASSVEFGTHYEQYF. CDR3 bases: TGTGCCAGCAGTGTAGAATTCGGGACACACTACGAGCAGTACTTC.

This chain connects TRBV9 to TRBJ2-2; TRBD2 is a possible D gene (5 bases). V was cut by 1 base and J by 1 base, with 11 bases left in between. This CDR3 comprises 16 residues. Germline assignment: CDR1 SGDLS and CDR2 YYNGEE. The CDR3 nucleotides are TGTGCCAGCAGCGTACGGACTGGCAGGAACACCGGGGAGCTGTTTTTT. Residues: CASSVRTGRNTGELFF.

This clone was seen a handful of times. The chain carries TRBV28 and TRBJ2-1; 11 nucleotides align to TRBD2. Trimming at V came to 5 bases and at J to 2 bases, leaving 5 bases not matched to a gene. Germline V gives CDR1 MDHEN, CDR2 SYDVKM. The CDR3 is 16 amino acids. CDR3 protein: CASSTTSGSAYNEQFF. In nucleotides, the CDR3 is TGTGCCAGCAGTACCACTAGCGGGAGCGCCTACAATGAGCAGTTCTTC.

The chain employs TRBV14 and TRBJ2-2, with 9 nucleotides matching TRBD2. After removal of 4 bases from V and 7 bases from J, the junction contained 10 bases not matched to a gene. CDR1 SGHDN and CDR2 FVKESK come from the germline V gene. The CDR3 extends over 16 amino acids. In DNA form, the CDR3 reads TGTGCCAGCAGCCCCTTCAGCGGGAGGTTCGACGGGGAGCTGTTTTTT. Its translation is CASSPFSGRFDGELFF.

The rearrangement links TRBV7-6 to TRBJ2-1, with 16 bases lining up with TRBD2. The CDR3 totals 20 residues. The V gene end was trimmed by 0 bases and the J gene end by 7 bases; junction bases not matched to a gene: 12. Germline V CDR1 and CDR2: SGHVS, FNYEAQ. The CDR3 region has the DNA TGTGCCAGCAGCTTAGCCCCGGGACTAGCGGGAGGGCCGCTATCAAATGAGCAGTTCTTC. Translated: CASSLAPGLAGGPLSNEQFF.

The chain recombines TRBV9 with TRBJ2-1, with 12 bases fitting TRBD2. Germline V gene data show CDR1 as SGDLS and CDR2 as YYNGEE. There are 16 residues in the CDR3. J was trimmed by 7 bases and V by 3 bases; bases with no gene match: 8. The CDR3 is CASSALLAGGSNEQFF. The CDR3 DNA reads as TGTGCCAGCAGCGCCCTACTAGCGGGAGGAAGTAATGAGCAGTTCTTC.

The V and J genes are TRBV18 and TRBJ2-2; a possible D gene is TRBD1 (5 bases). CDR3 size: 14 residues. The germline gives CDR1 KGHSH, CDR2 LQKENI. Trimming pared 2 bases from V and 7 bases from J, leaving 11 bases between. CDR3 nucleotides: TGTGCCAGCTCACCATCTGAAGGGGTCGGGGAGCTGTTTTTT. Protein product: CASSPSEGVGELFF.

The chain employs TRBV5-1 and TRBJ2-5, with 12 bases matching TRBD2. Germline CDR1 and CDR2: SGHRS and YFSETQ. The length of the CDR3 is 16 residues. V gave up 0 bases and J gave up 5 bases; unmatched junction bases: 5. CDR3 residues: CASSLAASGGAETQYF. DNA of the CDR3: TGCGCCAGCAGCTTGGCGGCTAGCGGGGGGGCGGAGACCCAGTACTTC.

V is TRBV28 and J is TRBJ2-1; D ambiguous. The CDR3 loop spans 15 amino acids. Trimming removed 3 bases at V and 5 bases at J, with 14 bases between. The germline CDR1 and CDR2 sequences are MDHEN and SYDVKM. The CDR3 coding sequence is TGTGCCAGCAGTTTGAACATCCAGGAACACAATGAGCAGTTCTTC. The encoded protein is CASSLNIQEHNEQFF. The variable domain in full, with the rest retrieved from reference TRBV28 and TRBJ2-1, is DVKVTQSSRYLVKRTGEKVFLECVQDMDHENMFWYRQDPGLGLRLIYFSYDVKMKEKGDIPEGYSVSREKKERFSLILESASTNQTSMYLCASSLNIQEHNEQFFGPGTRLTVL.

V usage is TRBV5-4 and J usage is TRBJ2-1, with D maybe TRBD2 (6 bases). The V gene's germline CDR1 is SGHNT and CDR2 YYREEE (reference sequence). The CDR3 is 12 amino acids. The V end was cut by 4 bases, the J end by 16 bases, with 18 bases between. In nucleotides, the CDR3 is TGTGCCAGCAGCCCCCCGGCCGGGAGACTCTTCTTC. Translation: CASSPPAGRLFF.

The V and J genes are TRBV4-1 and TRBJ2-1, with 7 bases identical to TRBD2. This CDR3 region has 16 residues. Unmatched junction bases numbered 12, after V lost 0 bases and J lost 10 bases. Germline loops: CDR1 MGHRA, CDR2 YSYEKL. The CDR3 reads CASSQEKAGAAGEQFF. The CDR3, as DNA: TGCGCCAGCAGCCAAGAGAAGGCGGGAGCTGCAGGGGAGCAGTTCTTC.

This chain joins TRBV3-1 (or the pseudogene TRBV3-2) and TRBJ2-7, with no clear D. This CDR3 region has 14 residues. Deletions cut 4 bases from V and 4 bases from J, with 14 bases between. The germline gives CDR1 LGHDT, CDR2 YNNKEL (reference sequence). The CDR3 protein is CASSPWARRYEQYF. The DNA of the CDR3 is TGTGCCAGCAGCCCGTGGGCACGAAGGTACGAGCAGTACTTC.